Below, one T cell receptor beta chain is given with its context. Its binding antigen is unknown. Base qualities are not recorded, but no much larger clone differs from it by a single base. This sample is drawn from a study of shared clonotypes between healthy human individuals (dated by TCRdb to 2020 to 2021). A note on the overall study: The cohort comprised a couple of women and a few men aged 18 to 49 years. For each donor, CD4 naive and CD4 memory were each run on three plates, CD8 naive on two plates, and CD8 memory on one plate. Each donor's leukapheresis produced roughly between roughly 0.85 and 10 billion PBMCs. Libraries were prepared and TCR repertoires were sequenced by different laboratories using diverse techniques, in order to increase sequencing depth and limit assay-specific biases. The study deeply sequenced blood TCR repertoires of about 5 healthy adults to estimate repertoire size and the extent of clonotype sharing between individuals. The study at large found these results: Even with the large sequencing depth, rarefaction of the sorted-subset datasets indicated that sequencing was incomplete. Because the study included only a small number of donors, the genetic and exposure-history diversity represented was limited. Higher generation probabilities were observed for clonotypes shared by all four sorted-subset donors than for non-shared clonotypes. Sharing across a few donors was observed for about 4.8% of naive CD4, over 3% of naive CD8, 2% to 2.5% of memory CD4, and roughly 0.4% of memory CD8 clonotypes. Pairwise subsampling led to the expectation that sequencing depth would affect the degree of clonotype sharing among donors. Sampling was limited to blood, and TCR repertoires in tissue likely differ from TCR repertoires in blood. Larger estimated clonotype richness was generally found for naive subsets than for memory subsets.

The CDR3 covers 16 residues, taking in both the cysteine and the phenylalanine. CDR3 DNA only is kept here, 48 bases in frame from base 1. Trimming leaves V shorter by 4 bases and J shorter by 2 bases, with the junction holding 8 bases beyond the gene matches. The germline V gene supplies CDR1 SGHDT and CDR2 YYEEEE. TCR CDR3 regions were amplified from genomic DNA by multiplex PCR using the deep immunoSEQ assay. Extracted genomic DNA from each cell subset was distributed evenly across all wells of several immunoSEQ 96-well plates, and each plate was treated as a replicate. For sorted subsets, each replicate PCR was loaded with approximately 190 ng genomic DNA, equivalent to some 31,000 T cell genomes. Purified libraries were quantified with a Qubit 3.0 fluorometer, sized on a Bioanalyzer 2100, and re-quantified with the KAPA Library Quantification kit. Every immunoSEQ 96-well plate was sequenced on a dedicated single-read 150-cycle Illumina NextSeq 550 flow cell. From the authors' description of their analysis: Because the immunoSEQ output held only junctional sequences and lacked quality scores, the filtering could not match the filtering applied to full-length reads. To assign V/J genes and CDR3, sequences were annotated using PyIR, a Python wrapper for IgBLAST v1.9, with IMGT germline references. Reads with weak V/J assignments (E-value above 1e-6), missing CDR3, stop codons, out-of-frame junctions, or ambiguous translated residues were removed. V3J clonotypes were defined as sequences sharing an identical inferred V gene, J gene, and CDR3 amino acid sequence. Percentage overlap between repertoires was calculated by dividing the number of shared unique clonotypes by the size of the smaller repertoire. RTK rarefaction, the Chao1 estimator, and Recon v2.1 estimates of unobserved clonotypes were used to assess repertoire richness. Generation probabilities for all TCRbeta clonotypes obtained by the gDNA method from a few donors were computed using OLGA. In its TCRdb copy, this immuneACCESS table keeps in-frame sequences only and misses some clones. Where compared with another copy, unresolved V genes explain less than half of these, and the others have no known cause. Clonal size and the V and J genes are those of that table, whereas D and trimming came from the DNA. This sample is represented by about 2.4 million clones; roughly 93% of them were singletons. The top ten clonotypes cover approximately 0.35% of the sample.

Healthy HIV-negative adults with no recently reported acute infections or vaccinations were included as donors. All donors were Caucasian adults living in Nashville, Tennessee, USA. CD4+ T cells were enriched by magnetic negative selection, after which naive cells were positively selected on CD45RA and the negative fraction was taken as the memory subset. Blood was collected by leukapheresis, and PBMCs were isolated by Ficoll-Histopaque density gradient centrifugation and then cryopreserved in liquid nitrogen vapor phase. Analytical flow cytometry was used to check the purity and quantity of every magnetically sorted T cell population. From each sorted fraction, genomic DNA was isolated and quantified by UV absorbance on a Nanodrop 2000c.

In this chain, TRBV5-6 is recombined with TRBJ2-5, with 10 bases matching TRBD1. Specimen: naive CD4+ T cells from PBMCs. The cell subset or site label for this specimen denotes: CD45RA+ positively selected. The TCR sequence derives from a man aged 18 to 29 in good health. Some clones in this sample may be carry-over from other donors' samples. The CDR3 region reads CASSEGTGDLQETQYF. The nucleotide sequence reads as follows: TGTGCCAGCAGCGAGGGGACAGGGGACCTTCAAGAGACCCAGTACTTC.